Sequencing of this T cell receptor (beta chain) was carried out in a study of spatial heterogeneity in lung cancer. TCRdb ran MiXCR on the 5' RACE reads and lists one entry per CDR3 protein. The table lists fewer than 13,000 distinct CDR3 sequences, more than 9.5% of them singletons, with 30% to 45% in the top ten. The CDR3 runs 15 residues. With V trimmed by 6 bases and J by 2 bases, 3 bases remained unmatched. CDR1 is MNHEY, CDR2 SVGAGI, per germline. Time point indicated: sample taken at primary tumor resection. The donors were 65 to 85 patients with non-small cell lung cancer that was early-stage and untreated. General observations from the study: Tumors with more nonsynonymous mutations had more expanded intratumoral alpha and beta TCRs.

Turning to this clonotype: Its antigen is undetermined.

This specimen was lung tumor tissue, taken at surgery. The receptor was derived from a male donor with early-stage non-small cell lung cancer. The V call is TRBV6-5, the J call TRBJ2-1, with 11 bases that match TRBD1. CDR3 region: CASSRTGGAYNEQFF. CDR3 in DNA: TGTGCCAGCAGCCGGACAGGGGGCGCCTACAATGAGCAGTTCTTC.